A selection of T cell receptor beta chains follows, all from one sample in a study of shared clonotypes between healthy human individuals. Clones were sequenced by immunoSEQ multiplex PCR, and TCRdb holds only the in-frame ones, with some missing. The sample carries about 710,000 clones, over 60% recorded once. The sample taken for sequencing was memory CD4+ T cells sorted from blood. Receptors were obtained from a woman aged 25 to 39 in good health. CDR3s include the opening cysteine and the closing phenylalanine or tryptophan.

v_gene	j_gene	CDR3aa
TRBV28	TRBJ1-3	CASTLNRRSAGHTIYF
TRBV7-9	TRBJ1-4	CASSLSQAFEKLFF
TRBV18	TRBJ2-7	CASSGGVQYEQYF
TRBV7-2	TRBJ2-5	CASSLALVAGKTQYF
TRBV9	TRBJ2-3	CASSVGAGTDTQYF
TRBV18	TRBJ1-3	CASSPGPGSPGSNTIYF
TRBV7-8	TRBJ2-1	CASSGLAGDGHNEQFF
TRBV7-9	TRBJ2-7	CASSPVGGNKYYTIEQYF
TRBV7-6	TRBJ2-1	CASSPRQFDEQFF
TRBV15	TRBJ2-4	CATSRGGTSGKNIQYF
TRBV11-3	TRBJ2-5	CASSLGFQETQYF
TRBV14	TRBJ2-5	CASSQPGLGAETQYF
TRBV2	TRBJ1-1	CASSAPVGTEAFF
TRBV28	TRBJ2-1	CASRPTILAGGAHEQFF
TRBV5-5	TRBJ1-3	CASSSQGFGNTIYF
TRBV28	TRBJ1-1	CASSLGLAGPNTEAFF
TRBV2	TRBJ2-1	CASGKRDENEQFF
TRBV10-2	TRBJ2-7	CASIETGTWPYEQYF
TRBV11-2	TRBJ2-3	CASSLSRLAGYTDTQYF
TRBV10-2	TRBJ2-1	CASSEVRGGSYNEQFF
TRBV27	TRBJ2-2	CASSGLGSDGELFF
TRBV28	TRBJ1-3	CASSPQISGNTIYF
TRBV5-1	TRBJ1-4	CASSLVTANPTNEKLFF
TRBV4-1	TRBJ2-7	CASSQPGQGTYEQYF
TRBV19	TRBJ2-1	CASSDRTSGRIRQFF
TRBV28	TRBJ1-5	CASTRDRNQPQHF
TRBV19	TRBJ2-1	CASSRTGGNIYNEQFF
TRBV7-2	TRBJ2-6	CASSLGGSGANVLTF
TRBV7-2	TRBJ2-2	CASSLVGRAAGELFF
TRBV5-1	TRBJ2-1	CASSLASGGYNEQFF
TRBV27	TRBJ2-3	CASSLNYYTDTQYF
TRBV6-6	TRBJ1-1	CASKEGTGRPEAFF
TRBV5-1	TRBJ1-1	CASSLGLEGAGTEAFF
TRBV2	TRBJ2-1	CASSLEAGGLDEQFF
TRBV29-1	TRBJ2-3	CSGRRDSGDTQYF
TRBV2	TRBJ2-5	CASSDLETQYF
TRBV5-1	TRBJ2-7	CASTLGSGEQYF
TRBV21-1	TRBJ2-5	CASSKVGPAQETQYF
TRBV28	TRBJ2-5	CASSIDREQYF
TRBV10-3	TRBJ2-3	CAISEQAGAPTDTQYF
TRBV6-1	TRBJ1-2	CASSDGGQPPFGYTF
TRBV28	TRBJ2-4	CASSLAGTLAKNIQYF
TRBV5-1	TRBJ2-7	CASSLGPSETSYEQYF
TRBV4-1	TRBJ2-7	CASRRNRGQYF
TRBV6-7	TRBJ2-1	CASSYFTPEQFF
TRBV6-4	TRBJ2-2	CASSRERNTGELFF
TRBV19	TRBJ2-3	CASSIGTGATDTQYF
TRBV5-8	TRBJ1-3	CASRPGAGRPGNTIYF
TRBV30	TRBJ2-1	CAWSRGLAGVNEQFF
TRBV30	TRBJ1-2	CAWSVQQLYGYTF
TRBV5-6	TRBJ2-3	CASSLATGGFTDTQYF
TRBV5-1	TRBJ2-3	CASSLGNQGGSDTQYF
TRBV7-2	TRBJ2-1	CASSSRTSGRTNEQFF
TRBV11-2	TRBJ2-5	CASSFPSTGGPGSQYF
TRBV19	TRBJ2-1	CASSRSLDRIDNEQFF
TRBV11-2	TRBJ2-3	CASSLGTGTTDTQYF
TRBV11-2	TRBJ1-3	CASSLDPGLGNTIYF
TRBV7-9	TRBJ2-1	CASSSRPAAPEQFF
TRBV28	TRBJ1-2	CASRTGTGGRFNYGYTF
TRBV19	TRBJ1-1	CASSMTPNTEAFF